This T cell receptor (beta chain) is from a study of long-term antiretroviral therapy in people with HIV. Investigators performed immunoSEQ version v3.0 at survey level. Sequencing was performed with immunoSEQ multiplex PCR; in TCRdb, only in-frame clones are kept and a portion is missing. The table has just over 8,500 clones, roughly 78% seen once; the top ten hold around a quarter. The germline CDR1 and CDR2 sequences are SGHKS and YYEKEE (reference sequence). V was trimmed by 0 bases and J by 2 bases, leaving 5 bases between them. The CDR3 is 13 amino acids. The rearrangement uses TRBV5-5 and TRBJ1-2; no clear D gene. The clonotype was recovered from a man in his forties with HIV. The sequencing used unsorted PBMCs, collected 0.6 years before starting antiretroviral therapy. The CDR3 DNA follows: TGTGCCAGCAGCTTGGAACAGAACTATGGCTACACCTTC. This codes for CASSLEQNYGYTF.